This is a list of T cell receptor beta chains from one sample in a study of Ad26.COV2.S vaccination and SARS-CoV-2 variants. Here immunoSEQ multiplex PCR was the method, and the copy in TCRdb shows in-frame clones only, minus some. The sample has hundreds of thousands of clones, roughly nine tenths seen once. The input for sequencing was peripheral blood, taken in a trial of Ad26.COV2.S vaccine versus placebo. These receptors all come from a person between 18 and 60 years old who received the Ad26.COV2.S COVID-19 vaccine or a placebo. The CDR3 runs from the conserved cysteine through the conserved F or W. D genes are given only for firm matches. Expanded clones get a size class; other rows say once, few or many, or leave the size out.

NA | NA | TRBJ1-1 | TRBV13 | TGTGCCAGCAGCCTCTCTCCAACATTGTGGGCTTTCTTT | CASSLSPTLWAFF
NA | NA | TRBJ2-5 | TRBV5-1 | TGCGCCAGCAGCGCCCGGGACATATGGGGAGAGACCCAGTACTTC | CASSARDIWGETQYF
NA | once | TRBJ2-2 | TRBV7-3 | TGTGCCAGCAGCTTAAGGCGCGGGGGCGACACCGGGGAGCTGTTTTTT | CASSLRRGGDTGELFF
NA | NA | TRBJ2-5 | TRBV18 | TGTGCCAGCTCACCACCAGGGTTAGAGACCCAGTACTTC | CASSPPGLETQYF
NA | NA | TRBJ1-5 | TRBV27 | TGTGCCAGCAAGACAGCCTTTGGGTACAATCAGCCCCAGCATTTT | CASKTAFGYNQPQHF
NA | NA | TRBJ1-2 | TRBV9 | TGTGCCAGCAGCGCGGGACATACGTATAACTATGGCTACACCTTC | CASSAGHTYNYGYTF
NA | NA | TRBJ1-1 | TRBV3-1/TRBV3-2 | TGTGCCAGCAGCCAAGTTTGGAATCAGGAGCAAGCTTTCTTT | CASSQVWNQEQAFF
NA | NA | TRBJ1-1 | TRBV5-1 | TGCGCCAGCTCCCCCGGTGGGGCCGGGGGAACTGAAGCTTTCTTT | CASSPGGAGGTEAFF
TRBD1 | NA | TRBJ1-2 | TRBV5-1 | TGCGCCAGCAGCACGGGACAGTATGGCTACACCTTC | CASSTGQYGYTF
TRBD1 | NA | TRBJ2-3 | TRBV9 | TGTGCCAGCGGACGACAGGGGGGTGCAAATACGCAGTATTTT | CASGRQGGANTQYF
TRBD1 | NA | TRBJ2-3 | TRBV14 | TGTGCCAGCAGCCATCCAAGCCTGGGACAGGGGGCTAATACGCAGTATTTT | CASSHPSLGQGANTQYF
NA | NA | TRBJ1-4 | TRBV7-8 | TGTGCCAGCAGCTTACGGGGGACTAATGAAAAACTGTTTTTT | CASSLRGTNEKLFF
TRBD2 | NA | TRBJ2-7 | TRBV11-3 | TGTGCCAGCAGCTTGGGGACTAGCGGCTACGAGCAGTACTTC | CASSLGTSGYEQYF
TRBD1 | NA | TRBJ2-4 | TRBV5-1 | TGCGCCAGCAGCTTGGGGACAGGGTACATTCAGTACTTC | CASSLGTGYIQYF
NA | NA | TRBJ1-2 | TRBV11-2 | TGTGCCAGCAGGTCAGAGAACTATGGCTACACCTTC | CASRSENYGYTF
NA | once | TRBJ2-3 | TRBV6-1 | TGTGCCAGCAGTGAAGTAGGCCCCGGAACAGATACGCAGTATTTT | CASSEVGPGTDTQYF
NA | NA | TRBJ1-2 | TRBV18 | TGTGCCAGCTCACCCCCCGACACCAACTATGGCTACACCTTC | CASSPPDTNYGYTF
TRBD2 | NA | TRBJ2-5 | TRBV5-6 | TGTGCCAGCAGCTTGGCCCCGGGACTAGCCGTCCGGGAGACCCAGTACTTC | CASSLAPGLAVRETQYF
NA | NA | TRBJ1-1 | TRBV14 | TGTGCCAGCAGACGAGGTGGTTCTGAAGCTTTCTTT | CASRRGGSEAFF
NA | once | TRBJ1-1 | TRBV7-6 | TGTGCCAGCAGCCCCCCCGATAGAGCTGAAGCTTTCTTT | CASSPPDRAEAFF
TRBD1 | NA | TRBJ1-2 | TRBV18 | TGTGCCAGCTCAAACGGACAGGGGAATAACTATGGCTACACCTTC | CASSNGQGNNYGYTF
TRBD1 | NA | TRBJ1-6 | TRBV5-4 | TGTGCCAGCAGTAAAACGAGGGGGCGCGATTCACCCCTCCACTTT | CASSKTRGRDSPLHF
TRBD1 | NA | TRBJ1-2 | TRBV12-3/TRBV12-4 | TGTGCCAGCACCCGGGGACAGGGCTATGGCTACACCTTC | CASTRGQGYGYTF
NA | once | TRBJ2-1 | TRBV7-3 | TGTGCCAGCAGTTCACCAAGTGCCTCCTACAATGAGCAGTTCTTC | CASSSPSASYNEQFF
NA | NA | TRBJ2-1 | TRBV12-3/TRBV12-4 | TGTGCCAGCAGTCGACTCAATGAGCAGTTCTTC | CASSRLNEQFF
NA | NA | TRBJ2-3 | TRBV11-3 | TGTGCCAGCAGCTTAGGGGGGAGAGCCGATACGCAGTATTTT | CASSLGGRADTQYF
TRBD1 | NA | TRBJ1-2 | TRBV6-2/TRBV6-3 | TGTGCCAGCAGTAACACCCGACAGGGTGGTAACTATGGCTACACCTTC | CASSNTRQGGNYGYTF
NA | NA | TRBJ2-5 | TRBV7-2 | TGTGCCAGCAGCTTCCGGACAGAGGGTGAAGAGACCCAGTACTTC | CASSFRTEGEETQYF
NA | NA | TRBJ2-7 | TRBV15 | TGTGCCACCAGCAGAGATACACGGAGGACCTACGAGCAGTACTTC | CATSRDTRRTYEQYF
NA | NA | TRBJ1-5 | TRBV19 | TGTGCCAGTAGGGGGGAAGGGGGTCAGCCCCAGCATTTT | CASRGEGGQPQHF
NA | once | TRBJ1-4 | TRBV11-3 | TGTGCCAGCAGCTTAGAGGACAGACAGGAAAAACTGTTTTTT | CASSLEDRQEKLFF
TRBD1 | NA | TRBJ1-2 | TRBV6-5 | TGTGCCAGCAGTAACCCCGGGACAGCCGTGGGCTACACCTTC | CASSNPGTAVGYTF
NA | once | TRBJ2-2 | TRBV2 | TGTGCCAGCAGTGAGAGATCAATGGGCGGGGAGCTGTTTTTT | CASSERSMGGELFF
NA | NA | TRBJ2-1 | TRBV5-1 | TGCGCCAGCAGCCCGGACCAGGTGTACTCCTACAATGAGCAGTTCTTC | CASSPDQVYSYNEQFF
NA | NA | TRBJ1-2 | TRBV18 | TGTGCCAGCTCACCACTTGGGATGGACTATGGCTACACCTTC | CASSPLGMDYGYTF